Listed below are T cell receptor beta chains from one sample, sequenced in a study of post-analysis software for immune sequencing data. TCRdb reprocessed the PCR reads with MiXCR, giving one entry per CDR3 protein. Of about 460,000 distinct CDR3 sequences detected, roughly 45% appear once; the ten largest clones hold 12%. Sequencing was performed on blood. Receptor source: a girl between 5 and 17 years old with multiple sclerosis. Both conserved end residues are part of each CDR3. A D gene is named only where the DNA matches it firmly. Not every row has a clone size; where given, it reads once, few, many or a size class.

>TRBJ2-2|-|TRBV7-2|-
CASSARSRGNGELFF
TGTGCCAGCAGCGCGCGCAGTCGGGGGAACGGGGAGCTGTTTTTT
>TRBJ1-1|-|TRBV6-6|-
CATHQGGTEAFF
TGTGCCACCCATCAGGGAGGCACTGAAGCTTTCTTT
>TRBJ2-7|-|TRBV5-1|few
CASSFRDTPALSDEQYF
TGCGCCAGCAGCTTCCGGGACACTCCTGCTCTGTCAGACGAGCAGTACTTC
>TRBJ2-7|TRBD1|TRBV12-3/TRBV12-4|-
CASRGDRGNGEQYF
TGTGCCAGCAGAGGGGACAGGGGGAACGGTGAGCAGTACTTC
>TRBJ1-2|TRBD1|TRBV6-1|-
CASSRTGIGYTF
TGTGCCAGCAGTAGGACAGGAATTGGCTACACCTTC
>TRBJ2-1|-|TRBV7-3|-
CASSLVGAPDEQFF
TGTGCCAGCAGCTTAGTGGGGGCCCCGGATGAGCAGTTCTTC
>TRBJ2-7|TRBD1|TRBV28|-
CASSLPGQGIGEQYF
TGTGCCAGCAGCCTACCCGGACAGGGGATTGGGGAGCAGTACTTC
>TRBJ2-7|-|TRBV6-6|-
CAGSPGQYYEQYF
TGTGCCGGCAGCCCCGGACAGTATTACGAGCAGTACTTC
>TRBJ2-1|-|TRBV5-6|-
CASSPSSVNEQFF
TGTGCCAGCAGCCCAAGCTCCGTGAATGAGCAGTTCTTC
>TRBJ2-5|-|TRBV29-1|few
CSALMGETQYF
TGCAGCGCCCTCATGGGGGAGACCCAGTACTTC
>TRBJ2-3|-|TRBV24-1|-
CATSDWGDTQYF
TGTGCCACCAGTGATTGGGGAGATACGCAGTATTTT
>TRBJ2-7|TRBD2|TRBV5-1|few
CASSPQAGTYTEQYF
TGCGCCAGCAGCCCTCAAGCGGGAACATACACCGAGCAGTACTTC
>TRBJ1-6|TRBD1|TRBV12-3/TRBV12-4|-
CASSVITGDHNSPLHF
TGTGCCAGCAGTGTAATTACAGGGGACCATAATTCACCCCTCCACTTT
>TRBJ2-7|TRBD1|TRBV4-2|few
CASSPGTGLAYEQYF
TGTGCCAGCAGCCCCGGGACAGGGCTTGCGTACGAGCAGTACTTC
>TRBJ2-1|TRBD1|TRBV29-1|-
CSVAGGVEQFF
TGCAGCGTTGCAGGGGGCGTTGAGCAGTTCTTC
>TRBJ2-3|-|TRBV7-2|few
CASSLPPTDTQYF
TGTGCCAGCAGCTTACCCCCAACAGATACGCAGTATTTT
>TRBJ2-1|TRBD2|TRBV12-3/TRBV12-4|-
CASSPQGAGYYNEQFF
TGTGCCAGCAGTCCCCAGGGAGCGGGATACTACAATGAGCAGTTCTTC
>TRBJ2-2|-|TRBV2|-
CASRQESGTGELFF
TGTGCCAGCCGGCAGGAGAGCGGAACCGGGGAGCTGTTTTTT
>TRBJ2-2|-|TRBV5-1|few
CASSLDNGELFF
TGCGCCAGCAGCTTGGATAACGGGGAGCTGTTTTTT
>TRBJ2-5|TRBD2|TRBV7-8|-
CASSLSVGGNEQYF
TGTGCCAGCAGCTTATCTGTCGGGGGGAATGAGCAGTACTTC
>TRBJ2-7|-|TRBV29-1|few
CSVGGHASYEQYF
TGCAGCGTTGGGGGCCATGCGTCCTACGAGCAGTACTTC
>TRBJ2-1|-|TRBV2|few
CAVRRTSSYNEQFF
TGTGCCGTACGCAGAACGAGCTCCTACAATGAGCAGTTCTTC
>TRBJ2-1|TRBD1|TRBV6-6|-
CASRGQGASSEQFF
TGTGCCAGCAGGGGACAGGGGGCGAGTAGTGAGCAGTTCTTC
>TRBJ2-3|-|TRBV3-1|-
CASSQDGGGIGLDTQYF
TGTGCCAGCAGCCAAGATGGAGGCGGGATCGGTTTGGATACGCAGTATTTT
>TRBJ2-5|-|TRBV5-1|-
CASSLAGDYNEQYF
TGCGCCAGCAGCTTGGCCGGAGACTACAATGAGCAGTACTTC
>TRBJ2-1|-|TRBV24-1|-
CATSDARDSVQNEQFF
TGTGCCACCAGTGATGCCCGGGACTCAGTACAAAATGAGCAGTTCTTC
>TRBJ2-7|-|TRBV5-1|-
CASSLRGRERYEQYF
TGCGCCAGCAGCTTGAGAGGACGGGAGCGCTACGAGCAGTACTTC
>TRBJ2-3|TRBD2|TRBV20-1|few
CSAPRLARTDTQYF
TGCAGTGCTCCCCGACTAGCCCGCACAGATACGCAGTATTTT
>TRBJ1-2|-|TRBV5-6|-
CASNSHNYGYTF
TGTGCCAGCAATTCACACAACTATGGCTACACCTTC
>TRBJ2-5|TRBD1|TRBV20-1|-
CSARVPDRATETQYF
TGCAGTGCTAGGGTCCCCGACAGGGCAACAGAGACCCAGTACTTC
>TRBJ2-5|-|TRBV9|once
CASSVRLGETQYF
TGTGCCAGCAGCGTACGGTTGGGAGAGACCCAGTACTTC
>TRBJ2-7|TRBD2|TRBV12-3/TRBV12-4|few
CASSPGLVGREQYF
TGTGCCAGCAGTCCCGGACTAGTGGGTCGCGAGCAGTACTTC
>TRBJ1-1|-|TRBV7-8|few
CATLGPTEAFF
TGTGCGACGTTGGGGCCCACTGAAGCTTTCTTT
>TRBJ2-1|-|TRBV20-1|-
CSAILGFDSEQFF
TGCAGTGCCATACTAGGGTTCGACAGTGAGCAGTTCTTC
>TRBJ2-1|-|TRBV5-1|-
CASSLGPSFNEQFF
TGCGCCAGCAGCTTGGGTCCTAGCTTCAATGAGCAGTTCTTC
>TRBJ2-7|-|TRBV6-5|-
CASSYGRRGDYEQYF
TGTGCCAGCAGTTACGGTCGCAGGGGTGACTACGAGCAGTACTTC
>TRBJ1-4|TRBD1|TRBV4-1|few
CASSLPLGTGEEKLFF
TGCGCCAGCAGCCTCCCCCTCGGGACAGGGGAAGAAAAACTGTTTTTT
>TRBJ1-2|-|TRBV4-1|-
CASSPPWGQANYGYTF
TGCGCCAGCAGCCCCCCCTGGGGCCAGGCTAACTATGGCTACACCTTC
>TRBJ2-3|-|TRBV20-1|-
CSARDRGKSTDTQYF
TGCAGTGCTAGAGACAGGGGCAAAAGCACAGATACGCAGTATTTT
>TRBJ1-1|-|TRBV10-3|few
CATSTDYTEAFF
TGTGCCACCTCGACAGACTACACTGAAGCTTTCTTT
>TRBJ2-3|-|TRBV6-1|-
CASSEGVDTQYF
TGTGCCAGCAGTGAAGGGGTGGATACGCAGTATTTT
>TRBJ1-5|-|TRBV27|-
CASGPLDAPVTQHF
TGTGCCAGCGGCCCTTTGGACGCGCCCGTGACCCAGCATTTT
>TRBJ2-7|TRBD2|TRBV7-3|few
CASSSTGTSGEQYF
TGTGCCAGCAGCTCGACCGGGACTAGCGGCGAGCAGTACTTC
>TRBJ2-7|TRBD2|TRBV27|few
CASKIAGGLYEQYF
TGTGCCAGCAAAATAGCGGGAGGGCTCTACGAGCAGTACTTC
>TRBJ1-2|TRBD1|TRBV12-3/TRBV12-4|-
CASSLDRVDGYTF
TGTGCCAGCAGTTTGGACAGGGTGGATGGCTACACCTTC
>TRBJ2-1|-|TRBV28|-
CASSESSEQFF
TGTGCCAGCAGCGAAAGTAGTGAGCAGTTCTTC
>TRBJ2-5|TRBD1|TRBV5-1|-
CASSLAGTGGETQYF
TGCGCCAGCAGCTTGGCAGGGACAGGGGGAGAGACCCAGTACTTC
>TRBJ2-5|-|TRBV7-2|many
CASSLTWEQYF
TGTGCCAGCAGCTTAACTTGGGAGCAGTACTTC
>TRBJ2-3|TRBD2|TRBV20-1|few
CSARTPGLAGTDTQYF
TGCAGTGCTAGAACGCCGGGACTAGCGGGAACAGATACGCAGTATTTT
>TRBJ2-1|TRBD2|TRBV7-2|-
CASSLAQHRWTSGSNEQFF
TGTGCCAGCAGCTTAGCCCAACACCGGTGGACTAGCGGGAGTAATGAGCAGTTCTTC
>TRBJ1-2|-|TRBV28|-
CASSSQGGGGANYGYTF
TGTGCCAGCAGTTCCCAAGGTGGAGGGGGAGCTAACTATGGCTACACCTTC
>TRBJ2-3|-|TRBV20-1|-
CSAPAWITRAGDTQYF
TGCAGTGCTCCTGCCTGGATTACCCGGGCGGGAGATACGCAGTATTTT
>TRBJ1-2|TRBD1|TRBV16|-
CASSLTKTGSNYGYTF
TGTGCCAGCAGCCTTACAAAGACAGGGAGTAACTATGGCTACACCTTC
>TRBJ1-5|-|TRBV7-9|-
CASSFDSSNQPQHF
TGTGCCAGCAGCTTTGACAGCAGCAATCAGCCCCAGCATTTT
>TRBJ2-3|TRBD1|TRBV7-2|-
CASSSGGDTSTDTQYF
TGTGCCAGCAGCTCAGGGGGAGATACTAGCACAGATACGCAGTATTTT
>TRBJ2-7|-|TRBV7-2|-
CASSLGADNSYEQYF
TGTGCCAGCAGCTTAGGGGCTGACAACTCCTACGAGCAGTACTTC
>TRBJ2-3|-|TRBV4-3|few
CASSRAPRGAEGPDTQYF
TGCGCCAGCAGCCGGGCCCCAAGGGGAGCGGAGGGGCCAGATACGCAGTATTTT
>TRBJ1-5|TRBD1|TRBV7-2|-
CAGSLAGQGSQPQHF
TGTGCCGGCAGCTTAGCGGGACAGGGGAGCCAGCCCCAGCATTTT